One and the same sample provided the 18 T cell receptor beta chains below, sequenced in a study of identical twins (dated by TCRdb to 2016 to 2017). Libraries were prepared through 5' RACE. The instrument given in TCRdb is Illumina HiSeq 2000. TCRdb handled the public reads itself, with Q25 trimming in fastp and clone calling in MiXCR, and kept productive beta chains. Entries are consolidated by CDR3 protein sequence, retaining the most common genes and DNA. The sample table holds hundreds of thousands of distinct CDR3 sequences, of which 24% were seen once. The ten largest clones add up to 2.9% of the sample. The data were also submitted as part of a second study, on T cells expressing NK-cell markers.

The sequencing sample was made of CD4+ T cells sorted from blood. The origin of the receptors is a woman between 18 and 29 years old in good health.

This clonotype was seen a handful of times. V and J are TRBV9 and TRBJ1-5; D call uncertain. V was cut by 0 bases and J by 4 bases, with 11 bases left in between. Per germline, CDR1 SGDLS and CDR2 YYNGEE. The CDR3 is made up of 15 amino acids. As DNA, the CDR3 is TGTGCCAGCAGCGTAGAAGGCAGTATTAATCAGCCCCAGCATTTT. It encodes CASSVEGSINQPQHF.

This chain joins TRBV12-3 or TRBV12-4 and TRBJ2-7; D perhaps matches TRBD1 (6 bases). This CDR3 spans 14 amino acids. Trimming cost V 6 bases and J 2 bases, with 14 bases left between them. This CDR3 reads CASRVEQGPYEQYF. Here the CDR3 DNA reads TGTGCCAGCAGGGTAGAACAGGGTCCCTACGAGCAGTACTTC.

This clonotype appeared a few times. The CDR3 bases are TGTGCCAGCAGCTCCGGGCTGGCGGGGAGCTCCTACAATGAGCAGTTCTTC. It is translated as CASSSGLAGSSYNEQFF. The chain joins TRBV7-8 to TRBJ2-1; a possible D gene is TRBD2 (6 bases). Germline CDR1 SGHVS, CDR2 FQNEAQ. This CDR3 has 17 residues. V was cut by 4 bases and J by 0 bases, with 16 bases left in between.

The chain uses TRBV5-5 and TRBJ2-1; 11 bases are a match to TRBD2. Germline CDR1 SGHKS, CDR2 YYEKEE (reference sequence). The ends lost 3 bases at V and 5 bases at J; junction bases unmatched: 4. The length of the CDR3 is 15 residues. CDR3 amino acids: CASSSLAGGNNEQFF. In DNA form, the CDR3 reads TGTGCCAGCAGCTCCTTAGCGGGAGGGAACAATGAGCAGTTCTTC.

The chain recombines TRBV20-1 with TRBJ2-5; no clear D gene. V dropped 3 bases and J dropped 1 base, with 6 bases sitting between them. CDR1 and CDR2 (germline): DFQATT, SNEGSKA (reference sequence). CDR3 length: 12 amino acids. The chain's CDR3 is CSASHTQETQYF. In DNA form, the CDR3 reads TGCAGTGCTAGTCACACCCAAGAGACCCAGTACTTC.

The CDR3 sequence: CASQTHNEQFF. CDR3 DNA: TGTGCCAGCCAAACGCACAATGAGCAGTTCTTC. The rearrangement joins TRBV25-1 to TRBJ2-1, with D unresolved. This CDR3 comprises 11 residues. Germline lookup yields CDR1 MGHDK and CDR2 SYGVNS. The ends were cut back, 8 bases at V and 5 bases at J, with 7 bases in the middle. Supplemented by reference TRBV25-1 and TRBJ2-1, the full variable domain reads EADIYQTPRYLVIGTGKKITLECSQTMGHDKMYWYQQDPGMELHLIHYSYGVNSTEKGDLSSESTVSRIRTEHFPLTLESARPSHTSQYLCASQTHNEQFFGPGTRLTVL.

The CDR3 sequence: CASSELGTGSNEQFF. The CDR3 bases are TGTGCCAGCAGTGAACTGGGGACTGGAAGTAATGAGCAGTTCTTC. The rearrangement links TRBV2 to TRBJ2-1; D possibly corresponds to TRBD2 (6 bases). The CDR3 sequence is 15 residues long. Trimming shortened V by 2 bases and J by 7 bases, and 15 bases separated the two germline ends. The V gene's germline CDR1 is SNHLY and CDR2 FYNNEI.

This clonotype was recorded a few times. This sequence joins TRBV20-1 and TRBJ2-2; 9 nucleotides align to TRBD1. The CDR3 consists of 15 residues. Germline V gene lookup returns CDR1 DFQATT and CDR2 SNEGSKA (reference sequence). This CDR3 is CSVLGQGSPTGELFF. The CDR3, as DNA: TGCAGCGTACTCGGACAGGGGAGTCCCACCGGGGAGCTGTTTTTT.

This clonotype has only a few counts. The chain combines TRBV6-2 or TRBV6-3 with TRBJ1-1, with D unclear. There are 13 residues in the CDR3. Germline V CDR1 and CDR2: MNHEY, SVGEGT. V was cut by 0 bases and J by 11 bases, with 13 bases left in between. The CDR3 bases are TGTGCCAGCAGTTACTCCGGACGAATCTGGGCTTTCTTT. Translation gives CASSYSGRIWAFF.

The chain combines TRBV5-1 with TRBJ2-5; 14 bases fit TRBD2. Germline V CDR1 and CDR2: SGHRS, YFSETQ. J gave up 5 bases and V 4 bases, and 13 bases lay outside the gene matches. CDR3 length: 18 residues. The CDR3 protein is CASSPNSGLAGAGETQYF. The CDR3 coding sequence is TGCGCCAGCAGCCCTAACTCGGGACTAGCGGGAGCCGGGGAGACCCAGTACTTC.

The chain combines TRBV12-5 with TRBJ2-3; 13 nucleotides line up with TRBD2. Trimming took 6 bases from V and 5 from J; bases not matched to a gene: 5. Germline V lookup: CDR1 LGHNT, CDR2 FRNRAP. CDR3 length: 15 amino acids. CDR3 nucleotides: TGTGCTAGTGGCCTCGGACTAGCGGGAGAAGATACGCAGTATTTT. The encoded protein is CASGLGLAGEDTQYF.

V and J are TRBV6-1 and TRBJ2-7; 9 positions match TRBD1. This CDR3 is built from 14 residues. Losses at the gene ends were 4 bases for V and 2 bases for J; bases not matched to a gene: 3. Germline V lookup: CDR1 MNHNS, CDR2 SASEGT. The DNA of the CDR3 is TGTGCCAGCAGTGGGGGACAGGGCCCCTACGAGCAGTACTTC. Translating gives CASSGGQGPYEQYF.

In this sample, this clonotype turned up a few times. This rearrangement joins TRBV20-1 to TRBJ2-7, with D possibly called TRBD1 or TRBD2 (5 bases each). CDR1 and CDR2 from the germline V gene are DFQATT and SNEGSKA (reference sequence). Trimming removed 7 bases from V and 2 bases from J, with 15 bases in between. This CDR3 is 13 amino acids long. As DNA, the CDR3 is TGCAGTGGGGTGGGGCTAGCCACCTACGAGCAGTACTTC. The encoded protein is CSGVGLATYEQYF.

This sequence joins TRBV6-2 or TRBV6-3 and TRBJ2-3, with a weak D call TRBD2 (5 bases). Germline V gene lookup returns CDR1 MNHEY and CDR2 SVGEGT. V gave up 4 bases and J gave up 1 base, with 27 bases separating them. This CDR3 is 20 amino acids long. For the CDR3, the DNA is TGTGCCAGCAGTTCTAGGTACCGGGCCCCTGCCCGGGGTGGCACAGATACGCAGTATTTT. Translation: CASSSRYRAPARGGTDTQYF.

This clonotype was seen at least ten times. This chain joins TRBV7-2 and TRBJ2-2, with D unresolved. Trimming stripped 5 bases from V and 6 bases from J, with 13 bases between. The germline V gene encodes CDR1 SGHTA and CDR2 FQGNSA. The CDR3 extends over 14 amino acids. CDR3: CASSKERSSGELFF. DNA for the CDR3: TGTGCCAGCAGCAAAGAAAGGTCTTCCGGGGAGCTGTTTTTT.

J is TRBJ1-1 and V is TRBV7-9; D is unclear. V was pared by 4 bases and J by 3 bases, with 9 bases between. Germline V gene data show CDR1 as SEHNR and CDR2 as FQNEAQ (reference sequence). The CDR3 runs to 13 residues. The CDR3 nucleotides are TGTGCCAGCAGCTACAATGTGGACACTGAAGCTTTCTTT. Translation gives CASSYNVDTEAFF.

This clonotype showed up just a few times. The gene calls are TRBV11-2 and TRBJ2-5, with D tentatively TRBD1 or TRBD2 (6 bases each). The CDR3 has 17 amino acids. V lost 5 bases to trimming and J lost 3 bases, with 22 bases between them. Germline CDR1 is SGHAT and CDR2 is FQNNGV. The CDR3 region has the DNA TGTGCCAGCAGCCCGCGGGACCCGGGACAAGGGAAAGAGACCCAGTACTTC. It encodes CASSPRDPGQGKETQYF. Together with reference TRBV11-2 and TRBJ2-5, the CDR3 gives the full variable domain: EAGVAQSPRYKIIEKRQSVAFWCNPISGHATLYWYQQILGQGPKLLIQFQNNGVVDDSQLPKDRFSAERLKGVDSTLKIQPAKLEDSAVYLCASSPRDPGQGKETQYFGPGTRLLVL.

The chain has TRBV6-1 and TRBJ2-1; TRBD2 aligns across 11 bases. CDR3 length: 15 amino acids. The germline gives CDR1 MNHNS, CDR2 SASEGT. Losses at the gene ends were 6 bases for V and 7 bases for J; bases not matched to a gene: 8. This CDR3 is CASRPTSGGGNEQFF. Written as DNA, the CDR3 is TGTGCCAGCAGGCCAACTAGCGGGGGCGGGAATGAGCAGTTCTTC.